The 29 T cell receptor beta chains listed next were all sequenced from one sample in a study of Tregs in tolerant kidney transplant recipients (dated by TCRdb to the late 2010s). Read against the paper, the sample's time point label means: blood sample drawn before combined kidney and bone marrow transplant. Library method: the immunoSEQ multiplex PCR assay. What TCRdb holds here is the immuneACCESS table cut down to in-frame rearrangements. Part of the clones is not present; checked against another copy, under half of the missing clones reflect an unresolved V gene, and the others are unexplained. This sample's clone table shows tens of thousands of clones. The top ten clones comprise around 0.8% of the sample. The sequenced sample was CD4+ T cells from blood, obtained before the transplant. The receptors derive from a human donor who received a combined kidney and bone marrow transplant.

A note on this clone: With the read ending 3 residues before the CDR3 end, the germline J gene is used to fill in that end. The J gene is TRBJ2-3, the V gene TRBV18; 15 bases match TRBD2. V dropped 4 bases and J dropped 4; count of bases not matched to a gene: 6. The CDR3 has 17 amino acids. Germline-derived CDR1 and CDR2 are KGHSH and LQKENI. The CDR3 is CASSLRTSGRAPDTQYF. Partial CDR3 DNA: TGTGCCAGCTCACTCCGGACTAGCGGGAGGGCCCCAGATACG.

To note about this clone: Read coverage stops 3 residues before the CDR3 terminus; the germline J gene supplies the remainder. The rearrangement uses TRBV30 and TRBJ2-1; 8 nucleotides match TRBD1. The V and J ends lost 0 bases and 4 bases, in that order; junction bases with no gene match: 2. Looked up from germline, CDR1 is GTSNPN and CDR2 is SVGIG (reference sequence). The CDR3 extends over 14 amino acids. CDR3 loop: CAWSVQGAYNEQFF. CDR3 DNA (partial): TGTGCCTGGAGTGTCCAGGGGGCGTACAATGAG.

A remark on this clone: The read ends 3 residues shy of where the CDR3 ends; the end is completed using the germline J gene. The rearrangement links TRBV7-3 to TRBJ2-1; TRBD1 agrees at 7 bases. Trimming removed 5 bases from V and 6 bases from J; junction bases left unmatched: 4. The CDR3 totals 13 residues. Germline loops: CDR1 SGHTA, CDR2 FQGTGA. This CDR3 is CASSQTGFNEQFF. Incomplete CDR3 DNA: TGTGCCAGCAGCCAGACAGGGTTCAATGAG.

As regards this clone: The observed sequence ends 3 residues before the CDR3 terminus, with the missing tail filled in from the germline J gene. This chain links TRBV7-3 with TRBJ2-1; 9 nucleotides align to TRBD2. The CDR3 loop spans 14 amino acids. The germline V gene encodes CDR1 SGHTA and CDR2 FQGTGA. J lost 9 bases, V lost 0 bases, and 3 bases had no gene match. Incomplete CDR3 DNA: TGTGCCAGCAGCTTAACCGGGACTAGCCCTGAG. The encoded protein is CASSLTGTSPE. The full CDR3 protein is CASSLTGTSPEQFF.

A note on this clone: The read terminates 3 residues before the CDR3 end, so the remaining end is supplied by the germline J gene. The J gene is TRBJ1-6, the V gene TRBV5-1, with 8 nucleotides matching TRBD1. This CDR3 is 15 amino acids long. Germline CDR1 SGHRS, CDR2 YFSETQ. With V trimmed by 5 bases and J by 8 bases, 9 bases remained unmatched. The CDR3 spells CASSSGTGQDSPLHF. The DNA read from the CDR3 is TGCGCCAGCAGTTCCGGGACAGGACAAGATTCACCC.

As regards this clone: The read gets to within 3 residues of the CDR3 end, and the germline J gene fills in the rest. This chain connects TRBV14 to TRBJ2-7; 9 positions agree with TRBD1. CDR3 length: 15 amino acids. From germline, CDR1 is SGHDN and CDR2 FVKESK. V lost 4 bases, J lost 4 bases, and 8 bases stayed unmatched. CDR3 sequence reads: CASSRSGTGLYEQYF. CDR3 DNA (partial): TGTGCCAGCAGCCGATCCGGGACAGGGCTTTACGAG.

To note about this clone: The read ends 3 residues shy of where the CDR3 ends; the end is completed using the germline J gene. The chain links TRBV18 to TRBJ1-2; 9 bases map to TRBD1. The CDR3 sequence is 15 residues long. V lost 5 bases and J lost 4; bases outside the gene matches: 8. Germline loops: CDR1 KGHSH, CDR2 LQKENI. This CDR3 reads CASSAGTGSFYGYTF. The sequenced CDR3 bases are TGTGCCAGCTCAGCCGGGACAGGGAGTTTCTATGGC.

With respect to this clone: The read gets to within 3 residues of the CDR3 end, and the germline J gene fills in the rest. The gene calls are TRBV5-1 and TRBJ2-1; D is uncertain. The CDR3 consists of 15 residues. With 0 bases removed from V and 2 bases from J, the gap between germline ends came to 9 bases. CDR1 and CDR2 from the germline V gene are SGHRS and YFSETQ. The CDR3 bases that were read are TGCGCCAGCAGCTTGGTGGCGGAAACCTACAATGAG. Translated: CASSLVAETYNE. The whole CDR3 sequence is CASSLVAETYNEQFF.

In the case of this clone: The read terminates 3 residues before the CDR3 end, so the remaining end is supplied by the germline J gene. This chain connects TRBV19 to TRBJ2-1; 11 bases map to TRBD2. Germline-derived CDR1 and CDR2 are LNHDA and SQIVND (reference sequence). The junction had 8 bases not matched to a gene; V was cut back by 1 base and J by 9 bases. The CDR3 has 16 residues. CDR3 DNA, as far as it was read: TGTGCCAGTAGTATAGTAGGGACTAGCGGCTACGGTGAG. It codes for CASSIVGTSGYGE. The complete CDR3 sequence is CASSIVGTSGYGEQFF.

To note about this clone: The CDR3 end is not reached by the read, which stops 3 residues before it; the germline J gene fills it in. The V gene is TRBV30, the J gene TRBJ1-5, with TRBD1 matching 7 bases. Germline trimming cut 2 bases from V and 5 bases from J; bases unmatched to any gene: 6. The CDR3 has 14 amino acids. Germline loops: CDR1 GTSNPN, CDR2 SVGIG (reference sequence). The CDR3 region is CAWSSTGSYQPQHF. The CDR3 DNA, read in part, is TGTGCCTGGAGTTCGACAGGGAGTTATCAGCCC. The whole variable domain, remainder taken from reference TRBV30 and TRBJ1-5, is SQTIHQWPATLVQPVGSPLSLECTVEGTSNPNLYWYRQAAGRGLQLLFYSVGIGQISSEVPQNLSASRPQDRQFILSSKKLLLSDSGFYLCAWSSTGSYQPQHFGDGTRLSIL.

Comments on this clone: With the read ending 3 residues before the CDR3 end, the germline J gene is used to fill in that end. V gene TRBV5-1 combines with J gene TRBJ2-5; TRBD1 aligns across 7 bases. The J segment lost 5 bases and the V segment lost 0 bases, leaving 4 bases of the junction unmatched. This CDR3 is 14 amino acids long. The V gene's germline CDR1 is SGHRS and CDR2 YFSETQ. The sequenced CDR3 bases are TGCGCCAGCAGCTTGGAGGGCAGGGGGGAGACC. Its protein product is CASSLEGRGET. In full, the CDR3 reads CASSLEGRGETQYF.

About this clone itself: Read coverage stops 3 residues before the CDR3 terminus; the germline J gene supplies the remainder. The chain is built from TRBV7-9 and TRBJ2-5; the match to TRBD2 covers 8 bases. With 3 bases clipped from V and 6 bases from J, the junction kept 6 bases outside the gene matches. The germline V gene has CDR1 SEHNR and CDR2 FQNEAQ (reference sequence). The CDR3 sequence is 14 residues long. The sequenced part of the CDR3 DNA is TGTGCCAGCAGCTTGGGGACTAGTTTTAAGACC. This sequence encodes CASSLGTSFKT. The complete CDR3 protein is CASSLGTSFKTQYF. The variable domain in full, completed from reference TRBV7-9 and TRBJ2-5, reads DTGVSQNPRHKITKRGQNVTFRCDPISEHNRLYWYRQTLGQGPEFLTYFQNEAQLEKSRLLSDRFSAERPKGSFSTLEIQRTEQGDSAMYLCASSLGTSFKTQYFGPGTRLLVL.

The sequenced CDR3 bases are TGTGCCAGTAGTCTTAAGGCCGGAGGGGAGACC. Protein: CASSLKAGGET. In full, the CDR3 is CASSLKAGGETQYF. The chain recombines TRBV19 with TRBJ2-5; the D gene is possibly TRBD2 (6 bases). Read coverage stops 3 residues before the CDR3 terminus; the germline J gene supplies the remainder. The ends were cut back, 5 bases at V and 5 bases at J, with 15 bases in the middle. Germline CDR1 reads LNHDA; CDR2 reads SQIVND (reference sequence). The CDR3 has 14 amino acids.

Of note for this clone: The read comes to an end 3 residues before the CDR3 does, leaving the germline J gene to fill in the end. The J gene is TRBJ2-3, the V gene TRBV5-1, with 7 nucleotides matching TRBD2. Germline assignment: CDR1 SGHRS and CDR2 YFSETQ. The CDR3 runs 16 residues. J gave up 5 bases and V 3 bases, and 12 bases lay outside the gene matches. The sequenced part of the CDR3 DNA is TGCGCCAGCAGCTGGTACCGGGAGGCCGGGGGAGATACG. Translation: CASSWYREAGGDT. The full CDR3 protein reads CASSWYREAGGDTQYF.

Of note for this clone: Read sequence stops 3 residues before the CDR3 end, and the germline J gene provides the missing end. The V call is TRBV5-1, the J call TRBJ2-5, with 11 bases identical to TRBD2. Unmatched junction bases numbered 16, after V lost 4 bases and J lost 5 bases. The CDR3 length is 18 residues. Germline loops: CDR1 SGHRS, CDR2 YFSETQ. The CDR3 sequence: CASSQPGTSGSVRETQYF. CDR3 DNA, as far as it was read: TGCGCCAGCAGCCAACCCGGGACTAGCGGAAGCGTCCGGGAGACC.

Concerning this clone itself: Read coverage stops 3 residues before the CDR3 terminus; the germline J gene supplies the remainder. The J gene is TRBJ2-3, the V gene TRBV19, with no clear D. Germline values: CDR1 LNHDA, CDR2 SQIVND (reference sequence). The V gene lost 3 bases and the J gene lost 2 bases, with 15 bases spanning the gap. The length of the CDR3 is 16 residues. CDR3 DNA (partial): TGTGCCAGTAGTATTAACGCGAAAACTAACACAGATACG. This translates into CASSINAKTNTDT. The whole CDR3 is CASSINAKTNTDTQYF.

Of note for this clone: The missing CDR3 end, 3 residues past where the read stops, is filled in from the germline J gene. The gene calls are TRBV19 and TRBJ2-5, with D maybe TRBD1 (5 bases). This CDR3 comprises 13 residues. Between the trimmed V and J ends, which lost 5 bases and 5 bases, there was a span of 12 bases. CDR1 LNHDA and CDR2 SQIVND come from the germline V gene (reference sequence). The CDR3 loop is CASSERQTETQYF. CDR3 bases read: TGTGCCAGTAGTGAGAGACAGACCGAGACC.

The sequenced CDR3 bases are TGTGCCTGGAGTGTCCGACTAGCGGGAGAGGGTGAG. Translating gives CAWSVRLAGEGE. The whole CDR3 is CAWSVRLAGEGEQFF. The chain couples TRBV30 to TRBJ2-1; TRBD2 matches at 12 bases. The read comes to an end 3 residues before the CDR3 does, leaving the germline J gene to fill in the end. The CDR3 extends over 15 amino acids. With V trimmed by 0 bases and J by 9 bases, 6 bases remained unmatched. Germline loops: CDR1 GTSNPN, CDR2 SVGIG (reference sequence).

As regards this clone: The read comes to an end 3 residues before the CDR3 does, leaving the germline J gene to fill in the end. This chain uses TRBV11-2 with TRBJ1-4, with 9 bases matching TRBD1. The CDR3 length is 14 residues. V gave up 5 bases and J gave up 4 bases; unmatched junction bases: 2. CDR1 and CDR2 from the germline V gene are SGHAT and FQNNGV. The CDR3 reads CASSLTGGNEKLFF. Incomplete CDR3 DNA: TGTGCCAGCAGCCTGACAGGGGGTAATGAAAAA.

For this clone: The CDR3 end lies 3 residues beyond the end of the read and is filled in from the germline J gene. J is TRBJ2-2 and V is TRBV30, with no clear D. The germline V gene encodes CDR1 GTSNPN and CDR2 SVGIG (reference sequence). Trimming cost V 0 bases and J 6 bases, with 8 bases left between them. The CDR3 contains 13 residues. The part of the CDR3 DNA that was read is TGTGCCTGGAGTGTAATTAGGGCCGGGGAG. Translating gives CAWSVIRAGE. The whole CDR3 sequence is CAWSVIRAGELFF.

For this clone: The read stops 3 residues short of the end of the CDR3; the missing end is completed from the germline J gene. Other DNA sequences from this sample encode an identical CDR3 as well. This chain joins TRBV18 and TRBJ2-3; the match to TRBD2 covers 11 bases. Germline V gene data show CDR1 as KGHSH and CDR2 as LQKENI. The CDR3 contains 17 residues. V lost 4 bases and J lost 3; bases outside the gene matches: 9. CDR3 bases read: TGTGCCAGCTCACTGATACTAGCGGGAGTCGAGACAGATACG. This codes for CASSLILAGVETDT. The whole CDR3 protein reads CASSLILAGVETDTQYF.

A note on this clone: The CDR3 is cut off 3 residues early in the read; its end comes from the germline J gene. The rearrangement uses TRBV2 and TRBJ2-1, with a weak D call TRBD2 (5 bases). Germline V gene lookup returns CDR1 SNHLY and CDR2 FYNNEI. The CDR3 covers 14 residues. Between the trimmed V and J ends, which lost 5 bases and 2 bases, there was a span of 10 bases. CDR3: CASSREAAYNEQFF. CDR3 DNA, as far as it was read: TGTGCCAGCAGTCGCGAAGCGGCCTACAATGAG.

For this clone: The read falls 3 residues short of the CDR3 end, and the missing part is taken from the germline J gene. V and J are TRBV20-1 and TRBJ2-1, with 7 bases identical to TRBD2. The CDR3 has 15 residues. The V segment lost 3 bases and the J segment 0 bases; nucleotides outside the gene matches: 5. Germline V CDR1 and CDR2: DFQATT, SNEGSKA (reference sequence). The CDR3 loop is CSASSGPSSYNEQFF. Partial CDR3 DNA: TGCAGTGCTAGTAGCGGGCCTAGCTCCTACAATGAG.

About this clone itself: From the germline J gene comes the end of the CDR3, since the read stops 3 residues before it. This chain joins TRBV20-1 and TRBJ1-1; 7 bases line up with TRBD1. Germline V gene data show CDR1 as DFQATT and CDR2 as SNEGSKA (reference sequence). The CDR3 has 12 residues. Trimming removed 6 bases from V and 5 bases from J; junction bases left unmatched: 6. CDR3 amino acids: CSAVPRGTEAFF. The covered CDR3 bases are TGCAGTGCGGTCCCCAGGGGGACTGAA.

The CDR3 reads CSASDSGWETSTDTQYF. CDR3 DNA, as far as it was read: TGCAGTGCTAGTGATAGCGGGTGGGAGACTAGCACAGATACG. The chain uses TRBV20-1 and TRBJ2-3; 7 bases are a match to TRBD2. The read finishes 3 residues shy of the CDR3 end, and the germline J gene is used to complete it. V lost 3 bases and J lost 0; bases outside the gene matches: 12. Germline values: CDR1 DFQATT, CDR2 SNEGSKA (reference sequence). The CDR3 has 17 amino acids.

A note on this clone: The CDR3 end is not reached by the read, which stops 3 residues before it; the germline J gene fills it in. The chain combines TRBV11-3 with TRBJ2-1, with D perhaps TRBD2 (6 bases). V gave up 5 bases and J gave up 5 bases, with 13 bases separating them. The CDR3 has 14 amino acids. Germline V gene data show CDR1 as SGHNT and CDR2 as YENEEA. Here the CDR3 reads CASSPSSVHNEQFF. The sequenced part of the CDR3 DNA is TGTGCCAGCAGCCCCTCTAGCGTTCACAATGAG. The complete variable domain, with remaining parts taken from reference TRBV11-3 and TRBJ2-1, reads EAGVVQSPRYKIIEKKQPVAFWCNPISGHNTLYWYLQNLGQGPELLIRYENEEAVDDSQLPKDRFSAERLKGVDSTLKIQPAELGDSAVYLCASSPSSVHNEQFFGPGTRLTVL.

The covered CDR3 bases are TGCGCCAGCAGCTATGGGACAGGCACAGATACG. This encodes CASSYGTGTDT. The CDR3 reads in full as CASSYGTGTDTQYF. This sequence joins TRBV5-1 and TRBJ2-3, with TRBD1 identical over 7 bases. The read ends 3 residues shy of where the CDR3 ends; the end is completed using the germline J gene. The CDR3 spans 14 residues. Germline CDR1 is SGHRS and CDR2 is YFSETQ. V dropped 3 bases and J dropped 1; count of bases not matched to a gene: 2.

As for this clone: The read comes to an end 3 residues before the CDR3 does, leaving the germline J gene to fill in the end. The chain has TRBV5-1 and TRBJ2-2; perhaps TRBD1 as D (6 bases). V was shortened by 3 bases and J by 1 base, with 10 bases between the two germline ends. Germline V gene sequence: CDR1 SGHRS, CDR2 YFSETQ. This CDR3 comprises 15 residues. The CDR3 is CASSSTGGNTGELFF. Partial CDR3 DNA: TGCGCCAGCAGCTCGACAGGCGGGAACACCGGGGAG.

Notes on this clone: The read comes to an end 3 residues before the CDR3 does, leaving the germline J gene to fill in the end. The gene calls are TRBV11-2 and TRBJ1-1, with a possible D match to TRBD1 (5 bases). This CDR3 is built from 13 residues. Germline CDR1 is SGHAT and CDR2 is FQNNGV. CDR3 bases read: TGTGCCAGCAGCTTAGTGCTCAGGGAGGAA. Protein product: CASSLVLREE. From start to end, the CDR3 is CASSLVLREEAFF.